This T cell receptor beta chain was obtained from a study of cytomegalovirus exposure and HLA in healthy donors. Study observations and caveats: In the 120 or so validation repertoires, about 94% of cluster scores exceeded 0, per a later analysis. Under in vitro conditions, a few CMV-associated chains were confirmed as specific for CMV antigens.

The CDR3 covers 17 residues. V lost 0 bases and J 0 bases, leaving 9 bases between the germline ends. Germline V gene lookup returns CDR1 KGHSH and CDR2 LQKENI. Generated by immunoSEQ multiplex PCR, the TCRdb table keeps only in-frame clones and is missing some. This sample has 120,000 to 150,000 clones, with about 87% found just once. To note about this clone: Its target is unknown.

This chain uses TRBV18 with TRBJ1-6; D not certain. The sample was PBMCs. This sequence was found in a man aged 18 to 30 in good health and CMV-seropositive. DNA of the CDR3: TGTGCCAGCTCACCACCGATCCATAGCTCCTATAATTCACCCCTCCACTTT. This sequence encodes CASSPPIHSSYNSPLHF.